The source of this T cell receptor beta chain is a study of blood T cell repertoires in COVID-19. The wider study: The United States, Italy and Spain provided the acute and convalescent COVID-19 samples. PBMCs, B-cell-depleted T cells, or T cells provided the cDNA or gDNA that made up the material.

CDR1 and CDR2 (germline): SGHTA, FQGNSA. V dropped 8 bases and J dropped 2; count of bases not matched to a gene: 7. CDR3 length: 14 residues. Original data processing: Amplification of reference gene primers was used by the study to estimate nucleated cell counts. Sequenced by immunoSEQ multiplex PCR; TCRdb stores in-frame clones only, minus some. The DNA was the basis for D and trimming; V, J and clone size are from that table. This table holds about 160,000 clones, 70% to 90% found once. V gene TRBV7-2 combines with J gene TRBJ2-5, with TRBD1 matching 8 bases. The source of this sequence is a man aged 50-60 years with active or convalescent COVID-19. Sequenced input: peripheral blood. The CDR3 reads CASGAGGLQETQYF. In DNA, the CDR3 is TGTGCCAGCGGGGCAGGGGGCTTACAAGAGACCCAGTACTTC. Full variable domain (rest looked up from reference TRBV7-2 and TRBJ2-5): GAGVSQSPSNKVTEKGKDVELRCDPISGHTALYWYRQSLGQGLEFLIYFQGNSAPDKSGLPSDRFSAERTGGSVSTLTIQRTQQEDSAVYLCASGAGGLQETQYFGPGTRLLVL.